These T cell receptor beta chains were read from a single sample in a study of T cell responses to AZD1222 COVID-19 vaccine. Libraries were prepared by immunoSEQ multiplex PCR; TCRdb keeps only in-frame clonotypes and omits some of them. The profile shows some 150,000 clones, around 84% of them singletons. The sequencing used peripheral blood, collected 28 days after the second AZD1222 dose. The receptors originated from an adult who received the AZD1222 COVID-19 vaccine. The CDR3 runs from the conserved cysteine through the conserved F or W. D genes are given only for firm matches. A row's size may be missing; if present it is once, few, many or a size class.

D gene	clone size	V gene	J gene	CDR3 DNA	CDR3 protein
TRBD2	-	TRBV19	TRBJ2-7	TGTGCCATCGAACTAGCGAGGTCCTACGAGCAGTACTTC	CAIELARSYEQYF
-	-	TRBV7-6	TRBJ1-1	TGTGCCAGCAGCTTAGAACCCCCGGTCCTGAACACTGAAGCTTTCTTT	CASSLEPPVLNTEAFF
TRBD2	-	TRBV3-1/TRBV3-2	TRBJ2-3	TGTGCCAGCAGCTCCTCTAGCGGGGGTACGCAGTATTTT	CASSSSSGGTQYF
TRBD1	-	TRBV19	TRBJ2-1	TGTGCCAGTCGAGGACAGGGGAGGGTCAATGAGCAGTTCTTC	CASRGQGRVNEQFF
TRBD2	-	TRBV25-1	TRBJ2-5	TGTGCCAGCAGTGAATTGGAGGGAGGGCCTTTGGAGACCCAGTACTTC	CASSELEGGPLETQYF
-	few	TRBV7-2	TRBJ1-6	TGTGCCAGCAGCTTATTAGGGAGTAGAAATTCACCCCTCCACTTT	CASSLLGSRNSPLHF
-	-	TRBV11-2	TRBJ1-1	TGTGCCAGCAGCTTAGGGATGAACACTGAAGCTTTCTTT	CASSLGMNTEAFF
TRBD1	once	TRBV27	TRBJ1-3	TGTGCCAGCAGTATTCGGGGACAGCTTGGAAACACCATATATTTT	CASSIRGQLGNTIYF
-	-	TRBV4-1	TRBJ1-3	TGCGCCAGCAGCCAAGGTGGTTGGTCTGGAAACACCATATATTTT	CASSQGGWSGNTIYF
-	-	TRBV7-9	TRBJ2-2	TGTGCCAGCAGTTTCCTGGGCGGGGAGCTGTTTTTT	CASSFLGGELFF
TRBD1	-	TRBV18	TRBJ2-3	TGTGCCAGCTCACCGGTTGGGACAGGGGTCCCTTCAGATACGCAGTATTTT	CASSPVGTGVPSDTQYF
-	-	TRBV9	TRBJ1-6	TGTGCCAGCAGTAACAGGAGCTCCTATAATTCACCCCTCCACTTT	CASSNRSSYNSPLHF
-	-	TRBV18	TRBJ2-1	TGTGCCAGCTCACCAACAGGGATAAATGAGCAGTTCTTC	CASSPTGINEQFF
TRBD2	-	TRBV30	TRBJ2-7	TGTGCCTGGAGTGTGCTACCGGGGGGTACCTACGAGCAGTACTTC	CAWSVLPGGTYEQYF
TRBD1	-	TRBV27	TRBJ2-3	TGTGCCAGCAGTATCGCCTCGACAGGGAGAGATACGCAGTATTTT	CASSIASTGRDTQYF
-	-	TRBV28	TRBJ2-3	TGTGCCAGCACCACTAGTGGAGATACGCAGTATTTT	CASTTSGDTQYF
TRBD2	-	TRBV9	TRBJ2-1	TGTGCCAGCAGCGTAGACGGGAGGGCCGTCTACAATGAGCAGTTCTTC	CASSVDGRAVYNEQFF
-	once	TRBV10-3	TRBJ2-5	TGTGCCATCAGTGAGTTGGAAGAAGAGACCCAGTACTTC	CAISELEEETQYF
-	-	TRBV25-1	TRBJ2-2	TGTGCCAGCAGTGGAGGCCTTGAAAGCACCGGGGAGCTGTTTTTT	CASSGGLESTGELFF
-	-	TRBV7-9	TRBJ1-2	TGTGCCAGCAGCTTATATCTCTATGGCTACACCTTC	CASSLYLYGYTF
-	-	TRBV29-1	TRBJ1-1	TGCAGCGTTGAAGTATACCCCTATTCTGAAGCTTTCTTT	CSVEVYPYSEAFF
-	-	TRBV6-1	TRBJ1-2	TGTGCCAGCAGTGAAGAGTGGACAGTTAACTATGGCTACACCTTC	CASSEEWTVNYGYTF
TRBD1	-	TRBV7-6	TRBJ1-4	TGTGCCAGCAGCCTAGGGGGGACAGGGAGAGAAAAACTGTTTTTT	CASSLGGTGREKLFF
-	-	TRBV19	TRBJ2-7	TGTGCCAGTAGTCTGGGAAAGCGGGACGAGCAGTACTTC	CASSLGKRDEQYF
-	-	TRBV28	TRBJ1-2	TGTGCCAGCAGCACCGGGACCACCCAAGGGTATGGCTACACCTTC	CASSTGTTQGYGYTF
-	-	TRBV7-9	TRBJ2-5	TGTGCCAGCAGCCCTCCAATGGTAGGGTACCAAGAGACCCAGTACTTC	CASSPPMVGYQETQYF
-	-	TRBV2	TRBJ2-5	TGTGCCAGCAACGAGGACGCCAAAGGGACCCAGTACTTC	CASNEDAKGTQYF
-	once	TRBV5-1	TRBJ1-5	TGCGCCAGCAGCCCCTCCGGTGGGAGCAATCAGCCCCAGCATTTT	CASSPSGGSNQPQHF
TRBD1	many	TRBV3-1/TRBV3-2	TRBJ1-3	TGTGCCAGCAGCCATGGACAGGCTGGAAACACCATATATTTT	CASSHGQAGNTIYF
TRBD1	-	TRBV6-5	TRBJ1-1	TGTGCCAGCAGTCGAGGACAGGAAGTCCCTGAAGCTTTCTTT	CASSRGQEVPEAFF
TRBD1	-	TRBV3-1/TRBV3-2	TRBJ1-2	TGTGCCAGCAGCCAAGCGAACAGGGGGGTCGGCTACACCTTC	CASSQANRGVGYTF
-	-	TRBV10-1	TRBJ1-2	TGCGCCAGCAGTGAGTCGGCGAGCTATGGCTACACCTTC	CASSESASYGYTF
-	-	TRBV4-2	TRBJ1-6	TGTGCCAGCAGCCAAGATCGTTCGAATTCACCCCTCCACTTT	CASSQDRSNSPLHF
-	-	TRBV15	TRBJ1-4	TGTGCCACCAGCGGCCCCTACGGGGGTACTAATGAAAAACTGTTTTTT	CATSGPYGGTNEKLFF
-	-	TRBV2	TRBJ2-5	TGTGCCAGCAGTGAGCAGGGGGGCCAAGAGACCCAGTACTTC	CASSEQGGQETQYF
-	-	TRBV19	TRBJ1-2	TGTGCCAGTAGTGTGGGGGACATCTATGGCTACACCTTC	CASSVGDIYGYTF
TRBD1	-	TRBV5-1	TRBJ1-5	TGCGCCAGCAGCTCGACAGGGGTCGGACAGCCCCAGCATTTT	CASSSTGVGQPQHF
-	-	TRBV19	TRBJ1-5	TGTGCCAGTAGGCAGTCGGGACACTTCAATCAGCCCCAGCATTTT	CASRQSGHFNQPQHF
-	-	TRBV25-1	TRBJ2-5	TGTGCCAGCACCACGAATCAAGAGACCCAGTACTTC	CASTTNQETQYF
-	-	TRBV4-1	TRBJ2-7	TGCGCCAGCAGCCAAGTCGGGTTCCCCGACGAGCAGTACTTC	CASSQVGFPDEQYF
-	-	TRBV3-1/TRBV3-2	TRBJ1-3	TGTGCCAGCAGCCGCACTCAGGGGCGTACAGGAAACACCATATATTTT	CASSRTQGRTGNTIYF
-	-	TRBV25-1	TRBJ2-1	TGTGCCAGCAGTGAGGAGGTAGGGAGTAGTGAGCAGTTCTTC	CASSEEVGSSEQFF
TRBD1	-	TRBV11-3	TRBJ2-7	TGTGCCAGCAGCTTACGGGCAGGGGGCAACGAGCAGTACTTC	CASSLRAGGNEQYF
TRBD2	-	TRBV5-4	TRBJ2-2	TGTGCCAGCAGCGACCTACGGAGCGGGGGGTCCGGGGAGCTGTTTTTT	CASSDLRSGGSGELFF
-	-	TRBV30	TRBJ2-3	TGTGCCTGGAGCATCCGCACAGATACGCAGTATTTT	CAWSIRTDTQYF
-	-	TRBV28	TRBJ1-1	TGTGCCAGCAGTTTAGAGAACACTGAAGCTTTCTTT	CASSLENTEAFF
-	once	TRBV6-2/TRBV6-3	TRBJ1-5	TGTGCCAGCAGTTACGGACTCAGGGGAAAGGTGGGCAATCAGCCCCAGCATTTT	CASSYGLRGKVGNQPQHF
-	-	TRBV5-4	TRBJ2-1	TGTGCCAGCAGCTCCACCGGGACCCGAGTCCACAATGAGCAGTTCTTC	CASSSTGTRVHNEQFF
TRBD2	-	TRBV5-4	TRBJ2-5	TGTGCCAGCAGCTCCCTAAGCGGGGTGGAGACCCAGTACTTC	CASSSLSGVETQYF
TRBD2	-	TRBV5-3	TRBJ2-7	TGTGCCAGAAGCTTGTCCTTTGCGGGAGGGCTTTACGAGCAGTACTTC	CARSLSFAGGLYEQYF